The 17 T cell receptor beta chains reported below all come from one sample, sequenced in a study of long-term antiretroviral therapy in people with HIV. Survey-level immunoSEQ v3.0 assays were run. Here immunoSEQ multiplex PCR was the method, and the copy in TCRdb shows in-frame clones only, minus some. The table lists about 30,000 clones, just under 95% of them singletons, with 3.1% in the top ten. The sequences come from unsorted PBMCs, collected 5.3 years after starting antiretroviral therapy. The receptors stem from a man aged 45 to 65 with HIV.

CDR3 in DNA: TGTGCCAGTAGTATAGCACGGGGGGCTACCGGGGAGCTGTTTTTT. Residues: CASSIARGATGELFF. This chain links TRBV19 with TRBJ2-2; possibly TRBD2 for D (7 bases). The CDR3 length is 15 residues. Germline V gene lookup returns CDR1 LNHDA and CDR2 SQIVND (reference sequence). Trimming took 1 base from V and 5 from J, leaving 11 bases between them.

The V and J genes are TRBV7-8 and TRBJ1-1; D may be TRBD1 (5 bases). This CDR3 comprises 16 residues. Germline V gene sequence: CDR1 SGHVS, CDR2 FQNEAQ. The V gene lost 0 bases and the J gene lost 0 bases, with 11 bases spanning the gap. In DNA form, the CDR3 reads TGTGCCAGCAGCTTAGCCGAGGGACCGCTGAACACTGAAGCTTTCTTT. It is translated as CASSLAEGPLNTEAFF.

The V and J genes are TRBV5-6 and TRBJ1-1; possibly TRBD1 for D (5 bases). V was pared by 2 bases and J by 1 base, with 6 bases between. The CDR3 sequence is 13 residues long. CDR1 and CDR2 from the germline V gene are SGHDT and YYEEEE. The chain's CDR3 is CASSFDRNTEAFF. In DNA, the CDR3 is TGTGCCAGCAGCTTTGACAGGAACACTGAAGCTTTCTTT. Complete variable domain (other parts from reference TRBV5-6 and TRBJ1-1): DAGVTQSPTHLIKTRGQQVTLRCSPKSGHDTVSWYQQALGQGPQFIFQYYEEEERQRGNFPDRFSGHQFPNYSSELNVNALLLGDSALYLCASSFDRNTEAFFGQGTRLTVV.

This chain connects TRBV29-1 to TRBJ2-3; 8 bases are shared with TRBD1. Germline V gives CDR1 SQVTM, CDR2 ANQGSEA. The CDR3 runs 12 residues. Germline trimming cut 7 bases from V and 3 bases from J; bases unmatched to any gene: 3. The CDR3 sequence is CSADRGTDTQYF. CDR3 DNA: TGCAGCGCTGACAGGGGAACAGATACGCAGTATTTT.

J is TRBJ2-7 and V is TRBV6-1, with D possibly TRBD1 on 5 matching bases. CDR3 size: 14 residues. V lost 4 bases, J lost 6 bases, and 16 bases lay in between. CDR1 and CDR2 from the germline V gene are MNHNS and SASEGT. The CDR3 nucleotides are TGTGCCAGCAGTGGAATCCAGGGTTTTGGCGAGCAGTACTTC. It specifies CASSGIQGFGEQYF.

The V and J genes are TRBV19 and TRBJ1-5; tentatively, D is TRBD1 (5 bases). V lost 3 bases to trimming and J lost 7 bases, with 7 bases between them. Germline loops: CDR1 LNHDA, CDR2 SQIVND (reference sequence). The CDR3 runs to 12 residues. The CDR3 sequence is CASSISGQPQHF. The DNA for the CDR3 is TGTGCCAGTAGTATTTCAGGGCAGCCCCAGCATTTT.

Worth noting for this clone: An end of the junction does not agree with germline; a read error may underlie this. The chain combines TRBV19 with TRBJ1-5, with 8 positions matching TRBD1. In germline, CDR1 is LNHDA, CDR2 SQIVND (reference sequence). This CDR3 has 14 residues. This chain's CDR3 is CASSMAGGKQPQHF. The CDR3 DNA reads TGTGCCAGTAGTATGGCAGGGGGCAAACAGCCCCAGCATTTT.

This clone was seen a single time. DNA for the CDR3: TGCGCCAGCAGCCAAGAGCCGCGGCCCCTCGCTGAAGCTTTCTTT. It encodes CASSQEPRPLAEAFF. This chain connects TRBV4-3 to TRBJ1-1; no firm D call. Trimming left V 0 bases short and J 6 bases short, with 14 bases between. This CDR3 spans 15 amino acids. Germline V lookup: CDR1 LGHNA, CDR2 YSLEER.

The chain joins TRBV15 to TRBJ1-4, with D possibly TRBD1 on 5 matching bases. The CDR3 sequence is 16 residues long. CDR1 and CDR2 from the germline V gene are LNHNV and YYDKDF (reference sequence). V was pared by 0 bases and J by 8 bases, with 16 bases between. The CDR3 region has the DNA TGTGCCACCAGCAGAGATGGTCCCAGGGCAGGGGAAAAACTGTTTTTT. It yields the protein CATSRDGPRAGEKLFF.

This rearrangement joins TRBV11-2 to TRBJ2-2, with 9 positions matching TRBD1. This CDR3 contains 16 residues. Germline V gives CDR1 SGHAT, CDR2 FQNNGV. V trimming: 5 bases; J trimming: 3 bases; junction bases outside the gene matches: 7. This chain's CDR3 is CASSPVGQGYTGELFF. For the CDR3, the DNA is TGTGCCAGCAGCCCAGTGGGACAGGGATACACCGGGGAGCTGTTTTTT.

This clone was counted only a few times. The chain recombines TRBV7-8 with TRBJ1-1, with D unclear. The V gene's germline CDR1 is SGHVS and CDR2 FQNEAQ. The length of the CDR3 is 15 residues. Between the trimmed V and J ends, which lost 5 bases and 4 bases, there was a span of 17 bases. The CDR3 nucleotides read TGTGCCAGCAGCCTGAGGGCCCGGTGGGTCACTGAAGCTTTCTTT. It specifies CASSLRARWVTEAFF.

V is TRBV5-6 and J is TRBJ1-1, with D hard to call. Trimming shortened V by 4 bases and J by 1 base, and 11 bases separated the two germline ends. The CDR3 has 14 residues. Germline CDR1 reads SGHDT; CDR2 reads YYEEEE. This CDR3 reads CASSRHSENTEAFF. As DNA, the CDR3 is TGTGCCAGCAGCCGGCACAGCGAGAACACTGAAGCTTTCTTT.

The genes are TRBV19 and TRBJ1-3; TRBD1 is a possible D gene (6 bases). Germline CDR1 is LNHDA and CDR2 is SQIVND (reference sequence). The CDR3 contains 15 residues. V lost 4 bases and J lost 9, with 19 bases in between. The CDR3 DNA reads TGTGCCAGTAGTACCGAACGGACAGCCCGGAGCACCATATATTTT. Amino acids: CASSTERTARSTIYF.

J is TRBJ1-2 and V is TRBV4-1, with 9 bases lining up with TRBD1. Looked up from germline, CDR1 is MGHRA and CDR2 is YSYEKL. The CDR3 totals 14 residues. Unmatched junction bases numbered 2, after V lost 2 bases and J lost 4 bases. The CDR3 DNA follows: TGCGCCAGCAGCCAACCGACAGGGGGCTATGGCTACACCTTC. It specifies CASSQPTGGYGYTF.

This chain connects TRBV5-4 to TRBJ2-1, with TRBD2 matching 14 bases. The CDR3 runs 18 residues. With V trimmed by 4 bases and J by 9 bases, 15 bases remained unmatched. Per the germline V gene, CDR1 is SGHNT and CDR2 is YYREEE (reference sequence). The CDR3 spells CASSATGTSGGPWGEQFF. The CDR3 bases are TGTGCCAGCAGCGCTACCGGGACTAGCGGGGGTCCTTGGGGTGAGCAGTTCTTC.

The rearrangement uses TRBV7-2 and TRBJ2-7; 10 nucleotides agree with TRBD1. There are 14 residues in the CDR3. V shed 3 bases and J 5 bases; nucleotides not matched to a gene: 4. Germline-derived CDR1 and CDR2 are SGHTA and FQGNSA. In nucleotides, the CDR3 is TGTGCCAGCAGCTTCCGGGACAGGGGCCACGAGCAGTACTTC. It yields the protein CASSFRDRGHEQYF.

The DNA of the CDR3 is TGTGCCAGCAGTTCCGGGACAGGCCACTCTGGAAACACCATATATTTT. This translates into CASSSGTGHSGNTIYF. V and J are TRBV6-6 and TRBJ1-3; 8 bases fit TRBD1. V was pared by 4 bases and J by 0 bases, with 5 bases of the junction left unmatched. Germline lookup yields CDR1 MNHNY and CDR2 SVGAGI (reference sequence). The CDR3 spans 16 residues.